The source of this T cell receptor beta chain is a study of T-cell memory formation after mild COVID-19. TCRdb itself ran the 5' RACE reads through MiXCR, one entry per CDR3 protein. Here the sample spans 260,000 or so distinct CDR3 sequences, around 15% being singletons. V was shortened by 7 bases and J by 4 bases, with 6 bases between the two germline ends. CDR1 and CDR2 (germline): MDHEN, SYDVKM. This CDR3 has 11 amino acids. This clonotype has at least ten counts. The sequence derives from a man in his late teens or twenties who had mild COVID-19 (a few samples of this study predate the infection). Cell type and time point are not known. The sequenced sample consisted of PBMCs or a T cell subset sorted from them (not recorded which). The gene calls are TRBV28 and TRBJ2-3; no reliable D call. The CDR3 DNA sequence: TGTGCCAGCACGCGTTCAGATACGCAGTATTTT. As protein: CASTRSDTQYF. Drawing the rest from reference TRBV28 and TRBJ2-3, the complete variable domain is DVKVTQSSRYLVKRTGEKVFLECVQDMDHENMFWYRQDPGLGLRLIYFSYDVKMKEKGDIPEGYSVSREKKERFSLILESASTNQTSMYLCASTRSDTQYFGPGTRLTVL.